This TCR beta chain was retrieved from a study of neurological immune-mediated disorders. Study results and caveats: Sharing of CDR3 amino acid sequences among expanded clones across subjects was absent, suggesting private repertoires in all groups. Whereas HTLV-1-associated myelopathy showed the most TCR clonal expansion, multiple sclerosis showed the least, with levels below those of healthy controls.

cDNA was made by 5'RACE with 10-nucleotide random UMIs. TCRdb itself ran the 5' RACE reads through MiXCR, one entry per CDR3 protein. The sample holds approximately 21,000 distinct CDR3 sequences, approximately 6.2% seen once. This clonotype showed up many times. Its antigen remains unknown. The origin of this receptor is a man aged 18-30 years in good health. Sample: CD8+ T cells from blood.

This chain's CDR3 is CASSPSGGLYNEQFF. CDR3 DNA sequence: TGTGCCAGCAGCCCAAGCGGGGGGCTATACAATGAGCAGTTCTTC. This chain links TRBV12-3 or TRBV12-4 with TRBJ2-1, with 9 bases matching TRBD2. The CDR3 totals 15 residues. Trimming removed 6 bases from V and 4 bases from J; junction bases left unmatched: 7.